The clone carrying this T cell receptor beta chain appeared many times. Antigen specificity is unknown. Time point in this sample: patch test 1, 2 weeks after DPC sensitization. Treatment described: therapeutic diphenylcyclopropenone sensitization with weekly scalp DPC. Alopecia patients, 18 to 70 years old and DPC-suitable, served as donors. The CDR3 is 14 amino acids. V lost 3 bases, J lost 2 bases, and 11 bases lay in between. Germline V CDR1 and CDR2: SGDLS, YYNGEE. This record comes from a study of human T cells and chemical hapten exposure. Whole-study context: All through the approximately 25-week study, the scalp of each patient received diphenylcyclopropenone doses weekly.

TCRdb passed the RACE reads through MiXCR, listing each CDR3 protein once. This table has tens of thousands of distinct CDR3 sequences, over 7.5% appearing once. Broader study findings: The count of PT1 expanded TCRs correlated positively with patch test score. Versus controls, expanded TCRs had significantly more large CDR3 similarity clusters.

This chain connects TRBV9 to TRBJ1-1; D might be TRBD1 (5 bases). The input for sequencing was whole blood, taken in connection with sensitization to the hapten diphenylcyclopropenone (DPC). The receptor comes from a woman in her thirties or forties with alopecia areata. Some clones in this sample may be carry-over from other donors' samples. The CDR3 loop reads CASSEQDTNTEAFF. The CDR3 coding sequence is TGTGCCAGCAGCGAACAGGACACAAACACTGAAGCTTTCTTT.